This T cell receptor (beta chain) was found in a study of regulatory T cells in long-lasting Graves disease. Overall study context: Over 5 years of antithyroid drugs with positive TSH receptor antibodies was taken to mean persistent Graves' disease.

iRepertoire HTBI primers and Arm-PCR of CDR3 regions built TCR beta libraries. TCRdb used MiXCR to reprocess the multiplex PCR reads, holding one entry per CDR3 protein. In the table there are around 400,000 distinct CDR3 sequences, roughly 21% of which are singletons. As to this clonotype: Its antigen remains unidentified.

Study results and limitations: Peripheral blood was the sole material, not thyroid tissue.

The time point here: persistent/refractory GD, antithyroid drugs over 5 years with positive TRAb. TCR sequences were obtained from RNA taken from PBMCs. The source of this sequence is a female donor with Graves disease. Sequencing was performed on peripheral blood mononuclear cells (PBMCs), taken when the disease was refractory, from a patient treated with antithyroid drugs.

The CDR3 loop is CASSDSPLAGGEQFF. CDR3 coding DNA: TGTGCCAGCAGTGATTCCCCACTCGCGGGAGGTGAGCAGTTCTTC. The rearrangement uses TRBV25-1 and TRBJ2-1; TRBD2 matches 8 bases. This CDR3 is built from 15 residues. V lost 3 bases, J lost 9 bases, and 10 bases stayed unmatched. Germline V gene sequence: CDR1 MGHDK, CDR2 SYGVNS.